This T cell receptor (beta chain) originates from a study of CXCR3-negative and CXCR3-positive naive CD8 T cells. Findings of the study overall: TRB CDR3s of CXCR3-positive naive cells were more hydrophobic than those of CXCR3-negative naive cells.

Preparation of TRB cDNA libraries relied on 5' RACE carrying UMI labels. TCRdb reanalyzed the 5' RACE reads and collapses them to one entry per CDR3 protein, without DNA. The sample totals fewer than 140,000 distinct CDR3 sequences. Sorting yielded triplicates of 300,000 to 350,000 cells for each CD8+ T cell subset. CDR1 SEHNR and CDR2 FQNEAQ come from the germline V gene (reference sequence). The CDR3 has 15 residues. As regards this clonotype: The target antigen is unknown.

Sequenced: naive CXCR3+ CD8+ T cells from blood. As for subset: CD45RO-CCR7+CD27+CD95- naive CD8+ T cells expressing CXCR3 (TNR3+). The chain combines TRBV7-9 with TRBJ2-3; TCRdb calls TRBD2, which cannot be checked without DNA. The clonotype comes from a human donor in good health. Some clones in this sample may be carry-over from other donors' samples. The CDR3 protein is CASSTGLQSTDTQYF.